The T cell receptor beta chain under discussion was sequenced for a study of blood T cells in healthy people across ages (dated by TCRdb to about 2015). About the investigation overall: Template switching captured roughly one uniquely barcoded TCR beta cDNA molecule per two T cells in model experiments. The donors were split into four age groups: young (average around 17 years), middle-aged (around 37), aged (about 62) and long-lived (approximately 89). Two additional independent replicas of 1 million unique cDNA reads from the same blood draw were analyzed for two donors (one aged 18 to 30 and one aged 80 or older). To track age-related changes in TCR beta repertoire diversity, the study relied on deep sequencing normalized with unique cDNA molecular identifiers.

This clonotype appeared a few times. Its binding antigen is unknown. No quality values exist for individual bases; no much larger clone is one base distant. Libraries were constructed by 5' RACE. Sequencing was carried out with an Illumina HiSeq 2500. The second PCR ran for roughly 6 to 11 cycles and used a J-beta primer mix along with a sample-barcoded 5' primer. A template-switch 5' adaptor carrying 12 random nucleotides introduced a unique molecular identifier onto each TCR beta cDNA molecule. At least 2.5 million CDR3-containing paired-end reads were obtained from each sample. First-strand cDNA synthesis was performed from all RNA using the Mint cDNA synthesis kit, with priming by a TRBC-specific oligonucleotide. Following uracil-DNA glycosylase treatment, all cDNA underwent a first 18-cycle PCR with the universal primers M1SS and BC2_uni_R. In the original analysis: For normalization, 1 million high-quality reads, each with a distinct molecular identifier, were randomly selected from each sample. Reads with shared molecular identifiers were discarded instead of being binned into consensus sequences. MiTCR, set to a Q25 quality threshold and the strictest error-elimination algorithm, was used for CDR3 identification, clonotype clustering and error correction. A nonparametric unseen species model using Euler transformation provided a lower-bound estimate of total TCR beta diversity. TCRdb reworked the public reads: Q25 trimming with fastp, MiXCR clone assembly, productive beta chains retained. A single entry per CDR3 protein holds the most common genes and DNA from its merged rows. The V and J calls here are based on TCRdb, not the publication. Here the sample has about 780,000 distinct CDR3 sequences; about 26% occur a single time. In total, the top ten clones hold about 2.9% of the sample.

Systemically healthy Caucasian individuals from Russia, 39 in total and aged about 6 to 100 years, were included as donors. Roughly 9.5 milliliters of peripheral blood were drawn from each donor into EDTA-treated Vacutainer tubes. Ficoll-Paque density-gradient centrifugation was used to isolate PBMCs, with at least 6.5 million per sample. Total RNA, at least 5.5 micrograms per sample, was extracted from PBMCs with Trizol reagent. The percentages of naive CD45RAhigh/CD27high T cells were determined by flow cytometry on a PBMC aliquot from every donor. The study at large found these results: Estimates of total diversity from one million sequenced T cells were regarded as lower bounds and underestimates. Compared with the aged group, more naive CD4+ T cells, fewer expanded clones and increased TCR diversity were shown by the long-lived group, suggesting age selection. Observed TCR beta diversity per million T cells fell roughly linearly with age, and a significant reduction was already apparent by age roughly 40. There was a strong correlation between observed TCR beta diversity and the percentage of naive T cells measured by flow cytometry. Since profiling was done on bulk unsorted PBMCs, naive and antigen-experienced compartments could not be conclusively compared. Because donor CMV infection status was unknown, age-related changes in expanded clonotypes were potentially confounded.

The germline V gene encodes CDR1 SQVTM and CDR2 ANQGSEA. Cut back by 7 bases and 3 bases, the V and J ends lie 15 bases apart. From cysteine to phenylalanine, the CDR3 is 13 amino acids long. CDR3 DNA only is kept here, 39 bases in frame from base 1. These data are also associated with another study on T cells of mothers and their children. Per the second study: Donors were nine systemically healthy Caucasian individuals: three mothers and their six children. cDNA synthesis consumed the entire amount of extracted RNA, loaded at about 1.6 ug RNA in each 15 ul reaction. In the second PCR, the M1S primer added sample barcodes and 2-4 random nucleotides. Over 8 million TCR beta CDR3 reads came from each mother, compared with some 3 million reads from each child. Thymic selection shapes the output of TCR recombination in a similar way in related and unrelated pairs, and inherited differences have a minor effect. Related mother-child pairs always showed normalized repertoire overlap that was slightly higher than in unrelated mother-child pairs, though the difference was never significant. Persistent microchimeric T cell clones were not detected, at a sensitivity of 85 to 100 clones per million clonotypes. The study used deep NGS to compare TCR beta repertoires of mothers and children, seeking features distinguishing related mother-child pairs from unrelated individuals. The mean age was about 38 +/- 4 years for the mothers and around 10 +/- 4 years for the children. After adapters were ligated using NEBNext reagents, the libraries underwent 100+100 nt paired-end sequencing on an Illumina HiSeq 2000. To prevent cross-contamination, the mother and child libraries were prepared a month apart and were sequenced in separate runs. Between roughly 500,000 and 2,000,000 distinct TCR beta clonotypes were identified per donor. Naive TCR beta clonotypes were estimated from low-frequency clonotypes matched to each donor's FACS-determined naive share, without sorting.

This receptor was obtained from a boy aged 10-17 years in good health. The chain uses TRBV29-1 and TRBJ1-1, with the D gene too uncertain to name. The specimen was blood. The encoded CDR3 is CSGQITVDTEAFF. Here is the DNA: TGCAGCGGACAAATAACTGTGGACACTGAAGCTTTCTTT. With the rest looked up from the reference TRBV29-1 and TRBJ1-1 genes rather than sequenced, the full variable domain is SAVISQKPSRDICQRGTSLTIQCQVDSQVTMMFWYRQQPGQSLTLIATANQGSEATYESGFVIDKFPISRPNLTFSTLTVSNMSPEDSSIYLCSGQITVDTEAFFGQGTRLTVV.